Described below is a single T cell receptor beta chain sequence and its context. Coverage ceases 3 residues before the CDR3 finishes, and the germline J gene fills in the end. Per germline, CDR1 LGHDT and CDR2 YNNKEL (reference sequence). This CDR3 contains 13 residues. V was clipped by 3 bases and J by 6 bases, with 9 bases between them. This sample is part of a study of T cells in women clearing cervical HPV infection. Genomic DNA, averaging 1200 ng per sample, yielded TCR beta CDR3 via immunoSEQ. Assay used: immunoSEQ multiplex PCR; TCRdb lists only in-frame clones, some missing. In total, the table holds 25,000 to 35,000 clones.

The receptor was derived from a woman between 18 and 75 years old with a cervical HPV16 infection that either progressed to CIN3+ or cleared (not recorded which). The chain carries TRBV3-1 (or the pseudogene TRBV3-2) and TRBJ1-5, with D unclear. Sequenced material: blood buffy coat. CDR3 DNA (partial): TGTGCCAGCAGCCATGGCCTTTTTCAGCCC. This gives the protein CASSHGLFQP. The complete CDR3 sequence is CASSHGLFQPQHF.